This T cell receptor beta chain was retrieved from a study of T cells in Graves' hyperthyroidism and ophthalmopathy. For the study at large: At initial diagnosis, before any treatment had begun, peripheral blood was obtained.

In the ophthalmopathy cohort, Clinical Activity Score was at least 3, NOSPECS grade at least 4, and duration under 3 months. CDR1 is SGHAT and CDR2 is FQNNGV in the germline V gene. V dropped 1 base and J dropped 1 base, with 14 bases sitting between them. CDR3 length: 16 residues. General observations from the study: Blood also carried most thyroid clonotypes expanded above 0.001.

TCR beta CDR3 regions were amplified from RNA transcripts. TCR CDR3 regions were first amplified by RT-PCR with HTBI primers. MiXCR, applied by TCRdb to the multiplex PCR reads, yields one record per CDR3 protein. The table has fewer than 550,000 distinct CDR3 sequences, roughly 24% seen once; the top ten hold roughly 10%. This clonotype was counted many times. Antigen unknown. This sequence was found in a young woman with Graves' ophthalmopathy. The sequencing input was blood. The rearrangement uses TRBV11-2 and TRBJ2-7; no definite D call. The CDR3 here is CASSLVLGQNSYEQYF. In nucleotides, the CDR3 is TGTGCCAGCAGCTTAGTTCTAGGCCAGAATTCCTACGAGCAGTACTTC.